Sequencing of this TCR beta chain was carried out in a study of T cell repertoires in cytomegalovirus infection. Study in general: From public TCR beta signatures came an indication of both CMV infection and matching HLA type. Study conclusions and caveats: Ex vivo responses were dominated by HLA-C-restricted CMV-specific TCR beta clonotypes.

In TCRdb, the reads were re-called with MiXCR into one record per CDR3 protein. The sample lists about 310,000 distinct CDR3 sequences, roughly 15% occurring once. The V gene lost 3 bases and the J gene lost 6 bases, with 14 bases spanning the gap. The CDR3 spans 14 residues. The germline V gene encodes CDR1 MDHEN and CDR2 SYDVKM. This clonotype was recorded a few times. Its antigen is as yet unknown. This clonotype was obtained from a human donor in good health (CMV status not recorded). Some clones in this sample may be carry-over from other donors' samples. The J gene is TRBJ1-1, the V gene TRBV28; possibly TRBD1 for D (5 bases). The sample comprised PBMCs. The CDR3: CASSLGGSIAEAFF. CDR3 DNA: TGTGCCAGCAGTTTGGGGGGGTCGATTGCTGAAGCTTTCTTT.